The 2 T cell receptor beta chains listed next were all sequenced from one sample in a study of blood T cell repertoires in COVID-19. Profiled with immunoSEQ multiplex PCR; TCRdb holds only in-frame clones, not every one. The sample holds around 45,000 clones, roughly nine tenths seen once. Sequencing was done on a sample of peripheral blood. The receptors derive from a man in his fifties or sixties with active or convalescent COVID-19.

The rearrangement links TRBV5-4 to TRBJ1-2; D perhaps matches TRBD1 (6 bases). Germline V gene lookup returns CDR1 SGHNT and CDR2 YYREEE (reference sequence). This CDR3 region has 14 residues. Trimming left V 4 bases short and J 3 bases short, with 13 bases between. The CDR3 sequence is CASSPIDRYYGYTF. CDR3 nucleotide sequence: TGTGCCAGCAGCCCAATTGACAGGTACTATGGCTACACCTTC.

The chain carries TRBV5-4 and TRBJ2-1; no firm D call. The germline V gene encodes CDR1 SGHNT and CDR2 YYREEE (reference sequence). V was pared by 6 bases and J by 5 bases, with 21 bases between. The CDR3 runs to 16 residues. The CDR3, as DNA: TGTGCCAGCACCCCGCTCCCTTCTTTGGCCAACAATGAGCAGTTCTTC. It encodes CASTPLPSLANNEQFF.